This section outlines one T cell receptor beta chain sequence together with its context. This sample was included in a study of brain metastases from non-small cell lung cancer. The repertoire was sequenced with immunoSEQ multiplex PCR; TCRdb's copy has only in-frame clones and lacks some. Of about 1,300 clones in the sample, approximately 89% were seen once. This CDR3 spans 16 amino acids. Germline values: CDR1 LGHNA, CDR2 YSLEER. The V segment lost 0 bases and the J segment 7 bases; nucleotides outside the gene matches: 4. The clonotype was recovered from a donor older than 35 with non-small cell lung cancer. Sequencing was done on a sample of tumor-adjacent normal tissue. The chain uses TRBV4-3 and TRBJ1-6; 9 nucleotides agree with TRBD1. As DNA, the CDR3 is TGCGCCAGCAGCCAAGAACAGGGGGCACCCAATTCACCCCTCCACTTT. Its translation is CASSQEQGAPNSPLHF.